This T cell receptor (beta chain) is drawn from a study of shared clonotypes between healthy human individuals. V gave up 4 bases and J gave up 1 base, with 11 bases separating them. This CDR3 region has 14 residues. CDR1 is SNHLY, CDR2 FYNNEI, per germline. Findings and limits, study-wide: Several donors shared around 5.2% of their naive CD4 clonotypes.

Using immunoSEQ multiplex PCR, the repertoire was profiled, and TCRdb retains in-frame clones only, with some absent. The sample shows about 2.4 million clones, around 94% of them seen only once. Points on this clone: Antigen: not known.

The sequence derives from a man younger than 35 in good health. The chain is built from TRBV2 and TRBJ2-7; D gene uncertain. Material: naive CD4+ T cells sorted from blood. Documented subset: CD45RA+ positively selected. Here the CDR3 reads CASSVGERSYEQYF. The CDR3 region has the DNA TGTGCCAGCAGTGTTGGGGAAAGGTCCTACGAGCAGTACTTC.